Listed here are 14 T cell receptor beta chains from one sample, sequenced in a study of T cell responses to AZD1222 COVID-19 vaccine. Clones were read by immunoSEQ multiplex PCR, and TCRdb kept only the in-frame ones, dropping some. The sample lists some 250,000 clones; 94% were seen once. This specimen consisted of peripheral blood, obtained 28 days after the second AZD1222 dose. All receptors derive from an adult who received the AZD1222 COVID-19 vaccine.

This chain connects TRBV5-6 to TRBJ1-1; no definite D call. In germline, CDR1 is SGHDT, CDR2 YYEEEE. V lost 1 base and J lost 4, with 8 bases in between. The CDR3 extends over 13 amino acids. The CDR3 spells CASSLFVSTEAFF. DNA for the CDR3: TGTGCCAGCAGCTTGTTTGTGAGCACTGAAGCTTTCTTT.

The chain uses TRBV24-1 and TRBJ2-7, with 9 bases identical to TRBD1. CDR1 and CDR2 (germline): KGHDR, SFDVKD. After removal of 1 base from V and 7 bases from J, the junction contained 4 bases not matched to a gene. The CDR3 totals 14 residues. CDR3 residues: CATSDFGQGNEQYF. DNA of the CDR3: TGTGCCACCAGTGATTTTGGACAGGGGAATGAGCAGTACTTC.

The chain carries TRBV28 and TRBJ2-7; D is uncertain. Trimming cost V 2 bases and J 4 bases, with 12 bases left between them. Looked up from germline, CDR1 is MDHEN and CDR2 is SYDVKM. The CDR3 runs 14 residues. CDR3 DNA: TGTGCCAGCAGTTTACCTCAAGGGCAGTACGAGCAGTACTTC. Its protein is CASSLPQGQYEQYF.

The chain recombines TRBV4-2 with TRBJ2-1, with no clear D. Germline V gives CDR1 LGHNA, CDR2 YNFKEQ. V lost 0 bases to trimming and J lost 2 bases, with 14 bases between them. The CDR3 consists of 17 residues. The CDR3 bases are TGTGCCAGCAGCCAAGATGTGACCCGACACCCCTACAATGAGCAGTTCTTC. This codes for CASSQDVTRHPYNEQFF.

This chain connects TRBV7-2 to TRBJ2-3; D is undetermined. CDR1 and CDR2 from the germline V gene are SGHTA and FQGNSA. This CDR3 region has 14 residues. The germline V and J ends were trimmed by 5 bases and 1 base, with 10 bases remaining between them. This CDR3 reads CASSLNQGTDTQYF. The CDR3 nucleotides are TGTGCCAGCAGCCTGAATCAGGGCACAGATACGCAGTATTTT. Based on the CDR3 plus reference TRBV7-2 and TRBJ2-3, the full variable domain is GAGVSQSPSNKVTEKGKDVELRCDPISGHTALYWYRQSLGQGLEFLIYFQGNSAPDKSGLPSDRFSAERTGGSVSTLTIQRTQQEDSAVYLCASSLNQGTDTQYFGPGTRLTVL.

The V call is TRBV4-2, the J call TRBJ1-1; TRBD1 aligns across 10 bases. With 4 bases clipped from V and 0 bases from J, the junction kept 5 bases outside the gene matches. The CDR3 spans 16 residues. Germline loops: CDR1 LGHNA, CDR2 YNFKEQ. The CDR3 loop reads CASSPGTGVMNTEAFF. The CDR3 region has the DNA TGTGCCAGCAGCCCCGGGACAGGGGTTATGAACACTGAAGCTTTCTTT.

The V gene is TRBV18, the J gene TRBJ1-2; a possible D gene is TRBD1 (6 bases). CDR1 KGHSH and CDR2 LQKENI come from the germline V gene. Trimming removed 3 bases from V and 2 bases from J, with 10 bases in between. CDR3 length equals 14 residues. The CDR3 spells CASSPGQRNYGYTF. For the CDR3, the DNA is TGTGCCAGCTCACCTGGACAGAGGAACTATGGCTACACCTTC.

This chain uses TRBV28 with TRBJ2-1; TRBD2 might be the D (5 bases). Germline V gives CDR1 MDHEN, CDR2 SYDVKM. V lost 6 bases, J lost 6 bases, and 12 bases lay in between. This CDR3 has 13 amino acids. In DNA form, the CDR3 reads TGTGCCAGCAGCCTGAGGGCGTTCAATGAGCAGTTCTTC. Translating it yields CASSLRAFNEQFF.

V gene TRBV5-1 combines with J gene TRBJ2-2; the D gene could be TRBD1 or TRBD2 (6 bases each). The CDR3 spans 16 residues. Germline CDR1 is SGHRS and CDR2 is YFSETQ. The ends were cut back, 7 bases at V and 2 bases at J, with 18 bases in the middle. This CDR3 reads CASFTLQGGNTGELFF. For the CDR3, the DNA is TGCGCCAGCTTCACTTTACAGGGAGGAAACACCGGGGAGCTGTTTTTT.

This sequence joins TRBV4-3 and TRBJ2-1, with 7 bases matching TRBD2. In germline, CDR1 is LGHNA, CDR2 YSLEER. CDR3 length equals 17 residues. V was clipped by 0 bases and J by 7 bases; unmatched bases: 12. The CDR3 loop reads CASSQEVRGSGRNEQFF. The CDR3 nucleotides read TGCGCCAGCAGCCAAGAGGTTCGCGGGAGTGGGAGGAATGAGCAGTTCTTC.

The chain joins TRBV28 to TRBJ1-3; D possibly corresponds to TRBD1 (5 bases). From germline, CDR1 is MDHEN and CDR2 SYDVKM. This CDR3 is built from 14 residues. V was cut by 0 bases and J by 7 bases, with 10 bases left in between. The CDR3 here is CASSLWGHENTIYF. In DNA form, the CDR3 reads TGTGCCAGCAGTTTATGGGGGCACGAGAACACCATATATTTT.

The chain has TRBV4-1 and TRBJ2-2; 10 bases agree with TRBD1. This CDR3 comprises 15 residues. V lost 5 bases, J lost 2 bases, and 2 bases stayed unmatched. The germline V gene has CDR1 MGHRA and CDR2 YSYEKL. The CDR3 nucleotides are TGCGCCAGCAGCAAGACAGGGGGCAACACCGGGGAGCTGTTTTTT. It yields the protein CASSKTGGNTGELFF.

The V call is TRBV24-1, the J call TRBJ2-3; D may be TRBD1 or TRBD2 (6 bases each). The V end lost 5 bases, the J end lost 4 bases, and 15 bases lay between the germline ends. Germline V gene sequence: CDR1 KGHDR, CDR2 SFDVKD. CDR3 length: 15 residues. CDR3 DNA sequence: TGTGCCACCAGTGCAGCGAGGGGGGTAGCAGATACGCAGTATTTT. Protein product: CATSAARGVADTQYF.

The CDR3 sequence is CASTRGIGETQYF. In DNA, the CDR3 is TGTGCCAGTACCCGGGGGATCGGGGAGACCCAGTACTTC. The rearrangement uses TRBV19 and TRBJ2-5; TRBD2 is a possible D gene (6 bases). The ends were cut back, 7 bases at V and 5 bases at J, with 14 bases in the middle. CDR3 size: 13 residues. The V gene's germline CDR1 is LNHDA and CDR2 SQIVND (reference sequence).